These 28 T cell receptor beta chains were sequenced from one sample in a study of cytotoxic CD8 clonotypes in ibrutinib-treated CLL (dated by TCRdb to the early 2020s). Preparation of the library involved the immunoSEQ multiplex PCR assay. TCRdb re-hosts the immuneACCESS table, in-frame sequences only. Its copies lack some clones; in the studies checked, an unresolved V gene accounts for under half of them, and the cause for the rest is not known. The sample table records 20,000 to 30,000 clones; 55% to 75% of these occur just once. The ten biggest clones cover roughly half of the sample. The sample's time point, from its label and the paper: roughly 12 months on ibrutinib. The source was PBMCs, collected after 12 months of ibrutinib treatment. The receptors derive from a human donor with chronic lymphocytic leukemia.

V gene TRBV19 combines with J gene TRBJ2-7; D might be TRBD1 (6 bases). V was trimmed by 1 base and J by 3 bases, leaving 13 bases between them. Germline V gene lookup returns CDR1 LNHDA and CDR2 SQIVND (reference sequence). This CDR3 has 15 amino acids. The CDR3 loop reads CASSIATGGDYEQYF. The DNA of the CDR3 is TGTGCCAGTAGTATAGCGACAGGAGGCGACTACGAGCAGTACTTC.

This clone has only one observation. This chain connects TRBV5-4 to TRBJ2-3; D is undetermined. The CDR3 sequence is 16 residues long. Trimming took off 2 bases at V and 2 bases at J, with 15 bases between the two ends. Looked up from germline, CDR1 is SGHNT and CDR2 is YYREEE (reference sequence). The CDR3 DNA is TGTGCCAGCAGCTTAAGAAGCAGGAGAACCACAGATACGCAGTATTTT. It encodes CASSLRSRRTTDTQYF.

Points on this clone: A read error likely explains this, since a far larger clone differs by one base. Other DNA sequences in the same sample also yield this CDR3. The J gene is TRBJ2-5, the V gene TRBV5-6; 9 positions match TRBD2. This CDR3 has 15 residues. Losses at the gene ends were 0 bases for V and 4 bases for J; bases not matched to a gene: 4. CDR1 is SGHDT and CDR2 is YYEEEE in the germline V gene. The CDR3 protein is CASSLVAGGGETQYF. In nucleotides, the CDR3 is TGTGCCAGCAGCTTGGTCGCGGGGGGGGGAGAGACCCAGTACTTC.

The V call is TRBV29-1, the J call TRBJ2-1; no firm D call. Trimming removed 1 base at V and 4 bases at J, with 14 bases between. The CDR3 has 15 residues. Germline V gives CDR1 SQVTM, CDR2 ANQGSEA. The CDR3: CSVEVWAGPYNEQFF. Here the CDR3 DNA reads TGCAGCGTTGAAGTTTGGGCAGGACCATACAATGAGCAGTTCTTC.

The CDR3 DNA follows: TGTGCCAGTAGTCCAGGGTTGAGCAATCAGCCCCAGCATTTT. Amino acids: CASSPGLSNQPQHF. The chain joins TRBV19 to TRBJ1-5; a weak D match, TRBD1 (5 bases). Germline CDR1 and CDR2: LNHDA and SQIVND (reference sequence). Trimming left V 5 bases short and J 1 base short, with 9 bases between. The CDR3 is made up of 14 amino acids.

The V gene is TRBV5-1, the J gene TRBJ2-7, with D possibly TRBD2 on 5 matching bases. The CDR3 loop spans 13 amino acids. Trimming cost V 4 bases and J 4 bases, with 12 bases left between them. CDR1 SGHRS and CDR2 YFSETQ come from the germline V gene. The CDR3 sequence: CASSPAGLYEQYF. Written as DNA, the CDR3 is TGCGCCAGCAGCCCGGCGGGCCTATACGAGCAGTACTTC. Full variable domain (rest looked up from reference TRBV5-1 and TRBJ2-7): KAGVTQTPRYLIKTRGQQVTLSCSPISGHRSVSWYQQTPGQGLQFLFEYFSETQRNKGNFPGRFSGRQFSNSRSEMNVSTLELGDSALYLCASSPAGLYEQYFGPGTRLTVT.

This rearrangement joins TRBV18 to TRBJ1-1, with 8 bases lining up with TRBD1. The CDR3 covers 14 residues. V was pared by 2 bases and J by 3 bases, with 2 bases of the junction left unmatched. Germline V gene data show CDR1 as KGHSH and CDR2 as LQKENI. The CDR3 loop is CASSPGQGHTEAFF. The DNA of the CDR3 is TGTGCCAGCTCACCAGGACAGGGCCACACTGAAGCTTTCTTT.

This clone was recorded a few times. V usage is TRBV7-2 and J usage is TRBJ2-1, with 12 bases lining up with TRBD2. In germline, CDR1 is SGHTA, CDR2 FQGNSA. The CDR3 extends over 14 amino acids. V was pared by 2 bases and J by 10 bases, with 3 bases of the junction left unmatched. The DNA for the CDR3 is TGTGCCAGCAGCTTACGACTAGCGGGGGTGGAGCAGTTCTTC. Amino acids: CASSLRLAGVEQFF.

This clone appeared a single time. The V and J genes are TRBV27 and TRBJ1-2; tentative D call: TRBD1 (5 bases). The CDR3 runs 14 residues. V shed 6 bases and J shed 5 bases, with 16 bases lying between them. In germline, CDR1 is MNHEY, CDR2 SMNVEV (reference sequence). The CDR3 here is CASSPGTRIYGYTF. As DNA, the CDR3 is TGTGCCAGCAGCCCCGGGACCCGGATATATGGCTACACCTTC.

The V call is TRBV19, the J call TRBJ2-7; D is undetermined. This CDR3 is built from 13 residues. Trimming pared 5 bases from V and 2 bases from J, leaving 10 bases between. Germline V gene lookup returns CDR1 LNHDA and CDR2 SQIVND (reference sequence). CDR3 loop: CASSPSNTYEQYF. The CDR3 DNA reads TGTGCCAGTAGTCCCTCAAACACCTACGAGCAGTACTTC.

The CDR3 DNA reads as TGTGCCAGCAGTGAGTCAGGGGTGAGCGAGCAGTACTTC. Encoded protein: CASSESGVSEQYF. This chain links TRBV6-5 with TRBJ2-7, with D perhaps TRBD1 (6 bases). This CDR3 has 13 amino acids. Deletions cut 5 bases from V and 6 bases from J, with 14 bases between. Germline values: CDR1 MNHEY, CDR2 SVGAGI.

The chain couples TRBV14 to TRBJ2-2; D may correspond to TRBD1 or TRBD2 (5 bases each). Per the germline V gene, CDR1 is SGHDN and CDR2 is FVKESK. The CDR3 length is 16 residues. V dropped 3 bases and J dropped 3 bases, with 14 bases sitting between them. The CDR3 DNA sequence: TGTGCCAGCAGCCAGAGTACGGGGCGAGACACCGGGGAGCTGTTTTTT. Translating gives CASSQSTGRDTGELFF.

The CDR3 DNA reads as TGTGCCAGCAGCTTAGTGGGGGGCTTGAACACTGAAGCTTTCTTT. Translation: CASSLVGGLNTEAFF. The rearrangement joins TRBV11-2 to TRBJ1-1; a possible D gene is TRBD1 (6 bases). With 1 base removed from V and 0 bases from J, the gap between germline ends came to 9 bases. Germline V lookup: CDR1 SGHAT, CDR2 FQNNGV. This CDR3 spans 15 amino acids.

This clone was detected only a few times. This sequence joins TRBV28 and TRBJ1-6; 7 bases align to TRBD1. Trimming cost V 6 bases and J 8 bases; bases outside gene matches: 10. CDR3 size: 15 residues. The germline CDR1 and CDR2 sequences are MDHEN and SYDVKM. CDR3 amino acids: CASRVGGTDYSPLHF. The DNA of the CDR3 is TGTGCCAGCAGGGTGGGAGGGACAGACTATTCACCCCTCCACTTT.

The V gene is TRBV2, the J gene TRBJ2-3, with a tentative D call TRBD2 (5 bases). Trimming pared 2 bases from V and 3 bases from J, leaving 6 bases between. This CDR3 is 13 amino acids long. CDR1 is SNHLY and CDR2 is FYNNEI in the germline V gene. CDR3 sequence reads: CASSERETDTQYF. CDR3 bases: TGTGCCAGCAGTGAACGGGAAACAGATACGCAGTATTTT. Filled out from reference TRBV2 and TRBJ2-3, the complete variable domain reads EPEVTQTPSHQVTQMGQEVILRCVPISNHLYFYWYRQILGQKVEFLVSFYNNEISEKSEIFDDQFSVERPDGSNFTLKIRSTKLEDSAMYFCASSERETDTQYFGPGTRLTVL.

The chain carries TRBV30 and TRBJ2-6, with 8 positions matching TRBD1. V gave up 0 bases and J gave up 2 bases; unmatched junction bases: 6. Germline CDR1 is GTSNPN and CDR2 is SVGIG (reference sequence). This CDR3 has 17 amino acids. The CDR3 region is CAWSVRQGAAGANVLTF. CDR3 in DNA: TGTGCCTGGAGTGTACGTCAGGGGGCGGCTGGGGCCAACGTCCTGACTTTC. Full variable domain (missing parts from reference TRBV30 and TRBJ2-6): SQTIHQWPATLVQPVGSPLSLECTVEGTSNPNLYWYRQAAGRGLQLLFYSVGIGQISSEVPQNLSASRPQDRQFILSSKKLLLSDSGFYLCAWSVRQGAAGANVLTFGAGSRLTVL.

The rearrangement uses TRBV7-9 and TRBJ1-2; TRBD1 might be the D (6 bases). Germline V lookup: CDR1 SEHNR, CDR2 FQNEAQ (reference sequence). V shed 3 bases and J shed 4 bases, with 21 bases lying between them. CDR3 length: 17 residues. DNA of the CDR3: TGTGCCAGCAGCTTGAGTGAGAGCGGGGGGCGTTTCTATGGCTACACCTTC. This sequence encodes CASSLSESGGRFYGYTF.

This clone has just one count. This rearrangement joins TRBV18 to TRBJ1-4; 9 nucleotides match TRBD1. The V and J ends lost 3 bases and 6 bases, in that order; junction bases with no gene match: 5. The length of the CDR3 is 15 residues. The germline CDR1 and CDR2 sequences are KGHSH and LQKENI. The CDR3 loop is CASSPLGQGHEKLFF. CDR3 coding DNA: TGTGCCAGCTCACCCCTGGGACAGGGTCATGAAAAACTGTTTTTT.

J is TRBJ2-2 and V is TRBV5-1; D gene uncertain. Germline CDR1 is SGHRS and CDR2 is YFSETQ. The CDR3 is made up of 14 amino acids. V lost 5 bases, J lost 0 bases, and 8 bases lay in between. DNA for the CDR3: TGCGCCAGCAGTTGGCAGGCGAACACCGGGGAGCTGTTTTTT. This encodes CASSWQANTGELFF.

The chain couples TRBV27 to TRBJ2-3; D call uncertain. Germline-derived CDR1 and CDR2 are MNHEY and SMNVEV (reference sequence). V was trimmed by 3 bases and J by 4 bases, leaving 8 bases between them. The CDR3 is 13 amino acids. The CDR3 is CASSFPPSDTQYF. The CDR3 DNA reads TGTGCCAGCAGTTTCCCTCCCTCAGATACGCAGTATTTT.

As for this clone: A read error may account for a junction end that differs from germline. V is TRBV7-7 and J is TRBJ2-1; D is ambiguous. Germline CDR1 SSHAT, CDR2 FNYEAQ (reference sequence). There are 13 residues in the CDR3. DNA for the CDR3: TGTGCTAGCAGCCTCTCGCTAGGTGGTGAGCAGTTCTTC. It yields the protein CASSLSLGGEQFF. The variable domain in full, with the rest retrieved from reference TRBV7-7 and TRBJ2-1, is GAGVSQSPRYKVTKRGQDVTLRCDPISSHATLYWYQQALGQGPEFLTYFNYEAQPDKSGLPSDRFSAERPEGSISTLTIQRTEQRDSAMYRCASSLSLGGEQFFGPGTRLTVL.

The V call is TRBV5-8, the J call TRBJ2-7; D might be TRBD1 (5 bases). Germline V gives CDR1 SGHTS, CDR2 YDEGEE. The V end lost 0 bases, the J end lost 10 bases, and 23 bases lay between the germline ends. This CDR3 contains 16 residues. The CDR3 nucleotides read TGTGCCAGCAGCTTGGGGGGCTCGAACCACGTCTATACCCAGTACTTC. It translates to CASSLGGSNHVYTQYF.

The chain is built from TRBV6-1 and TRBJ2-3; 7 bases map to TRBD1. This CDR3 has 14 amino acids. The germline V gene has CDR1 MNHNS and CDR2 SASEGT. Trimming removed 6 bases from V and 2 bases from J; junction bases left unmatched: 5. The CDR3 reads CASSGTVTTDTQYF. In nucleotides, the CDR3 is TGTGCCAGCAGCGGGACAGTCACCACAGATACGCAGTATTTT.

This clone has just one count. The chain combines TRBV13 with TRBJ2-2; a possible D gene is TRBD1 (5 bases). The V and J ends lost 0 bases and 4 bases respectively, with 18 bases between them. CDR3 length: 18 amino acids. Germline V gives CDR1 PRHDT, CDR2 FYEKMQ (reference sequence). CDR3 region: CASSLGQGWSRSTGELFF. The DNA for the CDR3 is TGTGCCAGCAGCTTAGGCCAGGGCTGGTCACGGAGCACCGGGGAGCTGTTTTTT.

The chain has TRBV5-1 and TRBJ1-1, with a weak D call TRBD1 (5 bases). Germline CDR1 SGHRS, CDR2 YFSETQ. The CDR3 sequence is 12 residues long. Trimming took 5 bases from V and 2 from J, leaving 7 bases between them. The CDR3 region has the DNA TGCGCCAGCAGTCAGGGCAACACTGAAGCTTTCTTT. Amino acids: CASSQGNTEAFF. Together with reference TRBV5-1 and TRBJ1-1, the CDR3 gives the full variable domain: KAGVTQTPRYLIKTRGQQVTLSCSPISGHRSVSWYQQTPGQGLQFLFEYFSETQRNKGNFPGRFSGRQFSNSRSEMNVSTLELGDSALYLCASSQGNTEAFFGQGTRLTVV.

The chain combines TRBV5-4 with TRBJ2-7; the D gene is possibly TRBD1 (6 bases). The germline V and J ends were trimmed by 3 bases and 3 bases, with 16 bases remaining between them. There are 15 residues in the CDR3. The V gene's germline CDR1 is SGHNT and CDR2 YYREEE (reference sequence). CDR3 amino acids: CASSSGIQGLYEQYF. The CDR3 DNA is TGTGCCAGCAGCTCAGGAATACAGGGCCTCTACGAGCAGTACTTC.

The V call is TRBV27, the J call TRBJ1-4; 7 bases match TRBD1. The CDR3 loop spans 13 amino acids. The germline V gene encodes CDR1 MNHEY and CDR2 SMNVEV (reference sequence). V dropped 6 bases and J dropped 8; count of bases not matched to a gene: 6. The CDR3 DNA sequence: TGTGCCAGCAGACCGACAGGGAACGAAAAACTGTTTTTT. It specifies CASRPTGNEKLFF.

V usage is TRBV19 and J usage is TRBJ1-1; a weak D match, TRBD1 (5 bases). Germline CDR1 and CDR2: LNHDA and SQIVND (reference sequence). V dropped 9 bases and J dropped 8 bases, with 13 bases sitting between them. CDR3 length: 11 amino acids. CDR3 sequence: CASRVGVEAFF. In nucleotides, the CDR3 is TGTGCCAGCAGGGTGGGGGTAGAAGCTTTCTTT.